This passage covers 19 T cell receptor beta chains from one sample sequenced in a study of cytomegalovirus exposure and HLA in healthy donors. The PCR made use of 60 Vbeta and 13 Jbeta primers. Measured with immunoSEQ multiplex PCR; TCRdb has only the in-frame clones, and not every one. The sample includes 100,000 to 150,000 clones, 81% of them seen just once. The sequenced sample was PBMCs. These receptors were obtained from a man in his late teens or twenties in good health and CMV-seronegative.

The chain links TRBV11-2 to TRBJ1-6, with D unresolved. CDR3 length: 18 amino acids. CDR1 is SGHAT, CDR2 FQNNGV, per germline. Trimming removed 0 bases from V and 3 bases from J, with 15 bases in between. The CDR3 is CASSLEVTLGVYNSPLHF. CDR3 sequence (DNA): TGTGCCAGCAGCTTAGAGGTGACCCTGGGAGTCTATAATTCACCCCTCCACTTT.

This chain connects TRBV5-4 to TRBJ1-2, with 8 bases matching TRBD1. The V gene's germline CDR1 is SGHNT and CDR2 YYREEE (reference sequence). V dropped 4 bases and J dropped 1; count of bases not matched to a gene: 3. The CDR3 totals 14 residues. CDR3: CASSKDRDNYGYTF. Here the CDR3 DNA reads TGTGCCAGCAGCAAGGACAGGGATAACTATGGCTACACCTTC.

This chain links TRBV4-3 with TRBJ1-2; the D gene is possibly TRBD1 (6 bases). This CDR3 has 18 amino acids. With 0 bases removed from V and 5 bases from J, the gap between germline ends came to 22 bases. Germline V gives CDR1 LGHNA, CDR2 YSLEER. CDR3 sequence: CASSQDEEGEGEWYGYTF. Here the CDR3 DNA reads TGCGCCAGCAGCCAAGATGAGGAGGGGGAGGGTGAATGGTATGGCTACACCTTC.

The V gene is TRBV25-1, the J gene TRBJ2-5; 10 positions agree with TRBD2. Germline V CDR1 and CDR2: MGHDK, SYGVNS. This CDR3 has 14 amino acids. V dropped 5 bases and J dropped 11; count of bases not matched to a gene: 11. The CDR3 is CASSLAGGLTHQYF. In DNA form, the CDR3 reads TGTGCCAGCAGTTTAGCGGGGGGCCTAACGCATCAGTACTTC.

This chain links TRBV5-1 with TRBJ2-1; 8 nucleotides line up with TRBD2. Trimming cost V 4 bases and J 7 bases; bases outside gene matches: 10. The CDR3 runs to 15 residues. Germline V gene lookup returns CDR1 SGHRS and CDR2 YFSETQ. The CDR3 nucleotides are TGCGCCAGCAGCGTCCTACTAGCGGACCCTAATGAGCAGTTCTTC. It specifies CASSVLLADPNEQFF. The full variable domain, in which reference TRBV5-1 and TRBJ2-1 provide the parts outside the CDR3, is KAGVTQTPRYLIKTRGQQVTLSCSPISGHRSVSWYQQTPGQGLQFLFEYFSETQRNKGNFPGRFSGRQFSNSRSEMNVSTLELGDSALYLCASSVLLADPNEQFFGPGTRLTVL.

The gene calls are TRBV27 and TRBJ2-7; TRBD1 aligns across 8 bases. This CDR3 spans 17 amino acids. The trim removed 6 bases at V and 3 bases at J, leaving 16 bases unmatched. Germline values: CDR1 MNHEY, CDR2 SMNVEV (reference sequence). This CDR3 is CASSRLLNRGSRYEQYF. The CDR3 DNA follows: TGTGCCAGCAGCCGCCTCCTCAACAGGGGGTCTCGCTACGAGCAGTACTTC.

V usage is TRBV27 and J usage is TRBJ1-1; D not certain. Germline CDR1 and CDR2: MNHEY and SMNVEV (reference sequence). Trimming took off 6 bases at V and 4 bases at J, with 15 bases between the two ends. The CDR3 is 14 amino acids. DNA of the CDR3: TGTGCCAGCAGCTACCGGGGATTAGGCACTGAAGCTTTCTTT. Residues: CASSYRGLGTEAFF.

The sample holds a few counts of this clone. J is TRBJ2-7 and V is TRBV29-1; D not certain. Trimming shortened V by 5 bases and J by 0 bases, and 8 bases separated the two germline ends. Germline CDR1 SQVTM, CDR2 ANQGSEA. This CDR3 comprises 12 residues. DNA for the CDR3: TGCAGCGTTTTAAGGAGCTCCTACGAGCAGTACTTC. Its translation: CSVLRSSYEQYF.

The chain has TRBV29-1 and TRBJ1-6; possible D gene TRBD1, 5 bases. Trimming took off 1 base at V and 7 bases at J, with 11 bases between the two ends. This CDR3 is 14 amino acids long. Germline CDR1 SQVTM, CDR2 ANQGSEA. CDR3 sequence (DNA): TGCAGCGTTGAAGTCCAGGGAGGGAATTCACCCCTCCACTTT. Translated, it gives CSVEVQGGNSPLHF. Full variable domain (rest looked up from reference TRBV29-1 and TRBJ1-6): SAVISQKPSRDICQRGTSLTIQCQVDSQVTMMFWYRQQPGQSLTLIATANQGSEATYESGFVIDKFPISRPNLTFSTLTVSNMSPEDSSIYLCSVEVQGGNSPLHFGNGTRLTVT.

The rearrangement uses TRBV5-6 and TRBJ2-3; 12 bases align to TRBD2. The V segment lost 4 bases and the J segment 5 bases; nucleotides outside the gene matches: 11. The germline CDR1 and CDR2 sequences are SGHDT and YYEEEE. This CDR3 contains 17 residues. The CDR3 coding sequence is TGTGCCAGCAGCCAATTTTGGACTAGCGGGGTGAAAGATACGCAGTATTTT. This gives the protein CASSQFWTSGVKDTQYF. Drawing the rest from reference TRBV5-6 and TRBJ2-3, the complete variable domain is DAGVTQSPTHLIKTRGQQVTLRCSPKSGHDTVSWYQQALGQGPQFIFQYYEEEERQRGNFPDRFSGHQFPNYSSELNVNALLLGDSALYLCASSQFWTSGVKDTQYFGPGTRLTVL.

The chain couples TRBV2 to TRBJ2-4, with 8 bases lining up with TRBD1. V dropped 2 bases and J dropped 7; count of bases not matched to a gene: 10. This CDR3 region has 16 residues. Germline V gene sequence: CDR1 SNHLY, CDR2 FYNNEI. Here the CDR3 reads CASSESAGTGFNIQYF. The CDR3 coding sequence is TGTGCCAGCAGTGAATCTGCTGGGACAGGATTCAACATTCAGTACTTC.

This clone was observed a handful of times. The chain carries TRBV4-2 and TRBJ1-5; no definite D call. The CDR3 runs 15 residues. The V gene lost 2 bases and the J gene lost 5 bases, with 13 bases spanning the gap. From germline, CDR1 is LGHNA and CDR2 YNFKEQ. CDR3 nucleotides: TGTGCCAGCAGCCAAACAGCGGGAGAACATCAGCCCCAGCATTTT. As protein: CASSQTAGEHQPQHF.

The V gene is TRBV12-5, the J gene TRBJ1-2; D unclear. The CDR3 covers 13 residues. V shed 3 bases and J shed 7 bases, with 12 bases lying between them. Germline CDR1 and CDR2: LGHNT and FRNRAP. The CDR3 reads CASGLGGVSGYTF. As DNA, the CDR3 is TGTGCTAGTGGTTTAGGCGGGGTCTCTGGCTACACCTTC.

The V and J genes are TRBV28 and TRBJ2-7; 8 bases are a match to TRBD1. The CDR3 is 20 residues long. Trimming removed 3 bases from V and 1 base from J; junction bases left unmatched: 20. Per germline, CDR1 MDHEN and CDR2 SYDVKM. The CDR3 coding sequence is TGTGCCAGCAGTTTTCTAGGCCGGTTTCTCCCACAGGGGGTATCCTACGAGCAGTACTTC. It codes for CASSFLGRFLPQGVSYEQYF.

CDR3 amino acids: CAISHLDRVHEQYF. The DNA for the CDR3 is TGTGCCATCAGCCATTTAGACAGGGTCCACGAGCAGTACTTC. J is TRBJ2-7 and V is TRBV10-3, with 7 bases that match TRBD1. Germline V gene lookup returns CDR1 ENHRY and CDR2 SYGVKD. This CDR3 spans 14 amino acids. V was pared by 6 bases and J by 5 bases, with 10 bases of the junction left unmatched.

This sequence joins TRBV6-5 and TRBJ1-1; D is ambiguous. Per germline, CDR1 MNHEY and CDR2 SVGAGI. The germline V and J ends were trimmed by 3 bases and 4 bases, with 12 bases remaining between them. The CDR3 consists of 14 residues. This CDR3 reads CASSYGGPRTEAFF. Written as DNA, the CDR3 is TGTGCCAGCAGTTATGGAGGGCCGCGCACTGAAGCTTTCTTT.

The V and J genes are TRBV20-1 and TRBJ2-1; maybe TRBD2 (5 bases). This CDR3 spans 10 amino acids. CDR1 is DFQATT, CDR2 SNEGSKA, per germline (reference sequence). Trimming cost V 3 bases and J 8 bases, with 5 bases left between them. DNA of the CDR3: TGCAGTGCTAGGAGGGATGAGCAGTTCTTC. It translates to CSARRDEQFF.

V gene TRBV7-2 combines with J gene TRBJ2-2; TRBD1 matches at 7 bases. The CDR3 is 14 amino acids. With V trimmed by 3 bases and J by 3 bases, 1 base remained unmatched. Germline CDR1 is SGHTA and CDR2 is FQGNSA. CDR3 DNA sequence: TGTGCCAGCAGCTTCAGGGGGTACACCGGGGAGCTGTTTTTT. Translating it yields CASSFRGYTGELFF.

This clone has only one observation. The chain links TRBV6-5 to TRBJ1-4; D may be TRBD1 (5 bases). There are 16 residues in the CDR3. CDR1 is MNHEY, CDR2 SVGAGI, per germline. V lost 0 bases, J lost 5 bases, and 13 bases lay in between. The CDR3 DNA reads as TGTGCCAGCAGTTACTCGCTCAACAGGACAAATGAAAAACTGTTTTTT. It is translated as CASSYSLNRTNEKLFF.